The 3 T cell receptor beta chains presented below share a single source sample, sequenced in a study of PD-1 blockade in mismatch repair-deficient tumors (dated by TCRdb to the late 2010s). The library came from the immunoSEQ multiplex PCR assay. Drawn from immuneACCESS, this table holds only the in-frame rearrangements with V and J called that TCRdb kept. Clones are partly lost; checked studies trace under half to an unresolved V gene and leave the rest unexplained. The sample contains some 130,000 clones, about nine tenths of them found a single time. The ten largest account for around 11% of the sample. The sequencing used peripheral blood, collected approximately 71 weeks after starting pembrolizumab. The receptors were gathered from an adult with mismatch repair-deficient cancer.

This sequence joins TRBV10-3 and TRBJ1-5, with 8 bases identical to TRBD1. With 4 bases clipped from V and 7 bases from J, the junction kept 9 bases outside the gene matches. Per the germline V gene, CDR1 is ENHRY and CDR2 is SYGVKD. The CDR3 runs to 15 residues. For the CDR3, the DNA is TGTGCCATCAGTGTAGATGGACAGGGTGAACAGCCCCAGCATTTT. As protein: CAISVDGQGEQPQHF.

The rearrangement uses TRBV6-5 and TRBJ2-4; TRBD1 matches at 10 bases. V was clipped by 2 bases and J by 8 bases; unmatched bases: 6. The germline V gene encodes CDR1 MNHEY and CDR2 SVGAGI. The CDR3 runs to 15 residues. The DNA for the CDR3 is TGTGCCAGCAGTTACGGGGACAGGGGATGGGACATTCAGTACTTC. It codes for CASSYGDRGWDIQYF.

This chain links TRBV4-1 with TRBJ2-5; tentative D call: TRBD1 (5 bases). TRBJ2-7 matches the DNA end more closely, so the J call is doubtful. The CDR3 runs to 14 residues. Germline CDR1 and CDR2: MGHRA and YSYEKL. CDR3 in DNA: TGCGCCAGCAGCCAATTCGACAGCACCTACGAGCAGTACTTC. This encodes CASSQFDSTYEQYF.